This T cell receptor beta chain was documented in a study of CD8 T cells in ankylosing spondylitis (dated by TCRdb to about 2017). Describing the broader study: To find TCR variants linked to disease, the study profiled T cell receptor beta repertoires in ankylosing spondylitis patients and healthy donors. Peripheral blood was sampled, and synovial fluid was also collected from ankylosing spondylitis patients. In total, the full study cohort was made up of some 110 healthy donors and approximately 27 ankylosing spondylitis patients. The paper as a whole reports these results and caveats: Significant enrichment of the disease-linked clones was reported in matched synovial fluid samples from ankylosing spondylitis patients. In peripheral blood, the disease-linked clones were found at relatively low frequencies and had a CD8+ phenotype. Some TCR beta motif variants had previously been reported in synovial fluid and blood of reactive arthritis patients, which suggested common disease-initiation mechanisms. A TCR beta motif of several highly homologous amino acid variants appeared characteristic of blood from ankylosing spondylitis patients.

The listed sequencing device is Illumina HiSeq 2500. Quantitative 5'-RACE with molecular barcodes was the method used to prepare the TCR beta libraries. The authors processed their data as follows. To identify disease-linked TCR variants, a new computational method was used, one built on a probabilistic model of VDJ rearrangement. TCRdb reprocessing: public reads trimmed at Q25 with fastp, clones called with MiXCR, in-frame beta chains kept. CDR3 protein sequences are deduplicated, and each keeps its most common genes and DNA. Clone size and V and J calls follow TCRdb, not the original study. The sample table lists more than 650,000 distinct CDR3 sequences, 12% of them with a count of one. The ten biggest clones cover approximately 0.5% of the sample. The CDR3, from cysteine to phenylalanine, totals 14 residues. The DNA shown is the 42-base CDR3, in frame from base 1. The germline V gene (reference sequence) yields DFQATT for CDR1 and SNEGSKA for CDR2. V is pared back by 3 bases and J by 6 bases, with 16 bases lying between the germline termini.

With respect to this clonotype: Its antigen is currently not known. Within one base of it there is no much larger clone, and no base qualities were kept.

The sample consisted of blood, either unsorted or a sorted T cell fraction (not recorded which). This TCR was sampled from a male donor with ankylosing spondylitis. This receptor chain uses TRBV20-1 and TRBJ2-3; a weak D assignment points to TRBD2 (6 bases agree). The CDR3 sequence is CSASLKHLADTQYF. The base sequence is TGCAGTGCTAGTTTAAAACATCTAGCGGATACGCAGTATTTT.